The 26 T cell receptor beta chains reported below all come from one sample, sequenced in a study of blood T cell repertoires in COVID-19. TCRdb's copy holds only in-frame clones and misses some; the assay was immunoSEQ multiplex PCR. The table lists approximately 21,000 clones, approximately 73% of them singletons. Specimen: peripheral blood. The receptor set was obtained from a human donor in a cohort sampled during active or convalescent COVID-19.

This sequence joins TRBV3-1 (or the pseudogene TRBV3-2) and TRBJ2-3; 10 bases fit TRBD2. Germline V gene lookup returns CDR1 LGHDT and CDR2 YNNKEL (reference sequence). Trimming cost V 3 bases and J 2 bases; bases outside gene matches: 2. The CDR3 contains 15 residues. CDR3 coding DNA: TGTGCCAGCAGCCAGCTAGCGGGGGCCACAGATACGCAGTATTTT. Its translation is CASSQLAGATDTQYF.

The CDR3: CASRRGASQETQYF. DNA for the CDR3: TGTGCCAGCAGAAGAGGAGCCAGCCAAGAGACCCAGTACTTC. The chain uses TRBV7-9 and TRBJ2-5; no definite D call. The V end was cut by 6 bases, the J end by 1 base, with 12 bases between. Germline CDR1 and CDR2: SEHNR and FQNEAQ (reference sequence). The CDR3 spans 14 residues.

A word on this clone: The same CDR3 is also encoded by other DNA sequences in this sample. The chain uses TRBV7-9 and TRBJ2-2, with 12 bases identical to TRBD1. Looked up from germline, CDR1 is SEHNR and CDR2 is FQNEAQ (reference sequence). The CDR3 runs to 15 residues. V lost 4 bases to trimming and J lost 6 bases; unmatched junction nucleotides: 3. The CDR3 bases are TGTGCCAGCAGCTCGCGGGACAGGGGGCCCGGGGAGCTGTTTTTT. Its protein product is CASSSRDRGPGELFF.

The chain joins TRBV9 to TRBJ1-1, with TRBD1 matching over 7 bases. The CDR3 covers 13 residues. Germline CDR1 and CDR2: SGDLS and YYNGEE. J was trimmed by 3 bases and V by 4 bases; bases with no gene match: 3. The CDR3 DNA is TGTGCCAGCAGCTCCAGGGGGGACACTGAAGCTTTCTTT. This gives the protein CASSSRGDTEAFF.

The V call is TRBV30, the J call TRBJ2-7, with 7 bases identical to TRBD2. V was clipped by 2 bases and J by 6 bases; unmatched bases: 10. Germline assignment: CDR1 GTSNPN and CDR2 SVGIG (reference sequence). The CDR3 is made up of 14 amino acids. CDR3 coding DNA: TGTGCCTGGAGTTCAATGGGGGGGGGTACCGAGCAGTACTTC. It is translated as CAWSSMGGGTEQYF. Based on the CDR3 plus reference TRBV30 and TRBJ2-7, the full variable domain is SQTIHQWPATLVQPVGSPLSLECTVEGTSNPNLYWYRQAAGRGLQLLFYSVGIGQISSEVPQNLSASRPQDRQFILSSKKLLLSDSGFYLCAWSSMGGGTEQYFGPGTRLTVT.

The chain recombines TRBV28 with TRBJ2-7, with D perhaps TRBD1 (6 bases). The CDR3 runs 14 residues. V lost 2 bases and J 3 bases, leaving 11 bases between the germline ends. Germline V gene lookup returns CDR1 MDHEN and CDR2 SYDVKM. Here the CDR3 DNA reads TGTGCCAGCAGTTTAAAACCAGGGGACTACGAGCAGTACTTC. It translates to CASSLKPGDYEQYF.

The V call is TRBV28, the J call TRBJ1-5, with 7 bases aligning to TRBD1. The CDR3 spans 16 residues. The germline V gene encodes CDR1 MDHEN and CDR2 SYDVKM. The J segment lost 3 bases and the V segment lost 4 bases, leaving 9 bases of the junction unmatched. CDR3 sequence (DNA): TGTGCCAGCAGTTCTTGGACAGGCAAGCTCAATCAGCCCCAGCATTTT. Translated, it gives CASSSWTGKLNQPQHF.

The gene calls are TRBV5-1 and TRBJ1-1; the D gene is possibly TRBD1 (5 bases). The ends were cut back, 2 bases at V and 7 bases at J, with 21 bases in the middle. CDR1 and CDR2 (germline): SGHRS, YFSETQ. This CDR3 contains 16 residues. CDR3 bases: TGCGCCAGCAGCTTTTTCCATAGCCGCGGGGCCGATGAAGCTTTCTTT. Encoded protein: CASSFFHSRGADEAFF.

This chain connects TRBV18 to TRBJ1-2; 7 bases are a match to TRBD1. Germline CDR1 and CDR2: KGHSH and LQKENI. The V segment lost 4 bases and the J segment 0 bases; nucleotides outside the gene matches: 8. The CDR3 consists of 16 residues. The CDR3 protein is CASSRTGSQANYGYTF. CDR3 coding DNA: TGTGCCAGCTCACGGACAGGCTCTCAAGCTAACTATGGCTACACCTTC.

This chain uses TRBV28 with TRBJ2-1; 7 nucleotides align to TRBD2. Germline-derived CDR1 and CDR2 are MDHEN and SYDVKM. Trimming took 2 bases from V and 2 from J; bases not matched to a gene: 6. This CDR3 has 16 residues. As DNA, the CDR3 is TGTGCCAGCAGTTTAGAGGGACTAAACCCCTACAATGAGCAGTTCTTC. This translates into CASSLEGLNPYNEQFF.

This CDR3 is CASSGLRGGYTF. CDR3 nucleotide sequence: TGTGCCAGCAGTGGACTACGCGGGGGCTACACCTTC. The chain employs TRBV28 and TRBJ1-2; D call uncertain. With 5 bases removed from V and 8 bases from J, the gap between germline ends came to 12 bases. Germline V gene sequence: CDR1 MDHEN, CDR2 SYDVKM. The CDR3 totals 12 residues.

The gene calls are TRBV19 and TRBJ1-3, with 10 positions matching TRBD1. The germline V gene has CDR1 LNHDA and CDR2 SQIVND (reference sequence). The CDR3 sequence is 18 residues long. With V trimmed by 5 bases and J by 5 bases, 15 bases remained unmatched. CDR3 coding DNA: TGTGCCAGTAGTGGGGCCCCTTGGACAGGGGGAGGACGAAACACCATATATTTT. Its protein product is CASSGAPWTGGGRNTIYF.

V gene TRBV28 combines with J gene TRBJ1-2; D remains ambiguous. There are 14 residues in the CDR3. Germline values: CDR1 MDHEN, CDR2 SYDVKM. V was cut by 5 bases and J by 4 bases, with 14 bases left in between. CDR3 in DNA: TGTGCCAGCAGTCCCCCCGGTACGAGCTATGGCTACACCTTC. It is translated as CASSPPGTSYGYTF.

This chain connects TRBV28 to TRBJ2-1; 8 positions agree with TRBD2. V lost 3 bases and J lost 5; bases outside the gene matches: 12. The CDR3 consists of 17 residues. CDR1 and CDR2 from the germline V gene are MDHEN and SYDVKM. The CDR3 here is CASSLGTSPTTNNEQFF. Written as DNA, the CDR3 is TGTGCCAGCAGTTTGGGGACTAGTCCTACTACTAACAATGAGCAGTTCTTC.

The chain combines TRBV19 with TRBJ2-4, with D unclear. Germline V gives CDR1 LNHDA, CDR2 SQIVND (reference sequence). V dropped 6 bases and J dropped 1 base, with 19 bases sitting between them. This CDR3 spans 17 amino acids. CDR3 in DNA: TGTGCCAGTAGCGCCACCCCTCGAGGAATTGCCAAAAACATTCAGTACTTC. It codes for CASSATPRGIAKNIQYF. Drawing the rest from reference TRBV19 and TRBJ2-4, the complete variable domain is DGGITQSPKYLFRKEGQNVTLSCEQNLNHDAMYWYRQDPGQGLRLIYYSQIVNDFQKGDIAEGYSVSREKKESFPLTVTSAQKNPTAFYLCASSATPRGIAKNIQYFGAGTRLSVL.

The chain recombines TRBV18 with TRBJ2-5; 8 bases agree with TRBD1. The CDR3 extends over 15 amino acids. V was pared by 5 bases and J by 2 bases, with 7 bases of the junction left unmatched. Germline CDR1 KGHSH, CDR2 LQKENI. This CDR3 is CASSVLTGEQETQYF. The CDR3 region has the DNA TGTGCCAGCTCAGTCCTGACAGGGGAACAAGAGACCCAGTACTTC.

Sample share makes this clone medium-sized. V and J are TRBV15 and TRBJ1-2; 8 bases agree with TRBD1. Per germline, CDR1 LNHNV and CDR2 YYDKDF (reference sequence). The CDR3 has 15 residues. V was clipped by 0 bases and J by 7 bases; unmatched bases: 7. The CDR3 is CATSRDLGQGFGYTF. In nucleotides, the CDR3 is TGTGCCACCAGCAGAGATCTAGGACAGGGCTTTGGCTACACCTTC.

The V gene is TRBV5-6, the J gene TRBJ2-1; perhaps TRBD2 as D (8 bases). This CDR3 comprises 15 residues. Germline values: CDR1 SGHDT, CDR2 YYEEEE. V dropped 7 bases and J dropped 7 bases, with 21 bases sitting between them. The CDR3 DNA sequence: TGTGCCAGCGAGAGGGGACAGCGGGAGATAAATGAGCAGTTCTTC. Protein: CASERGQREINEQFF.

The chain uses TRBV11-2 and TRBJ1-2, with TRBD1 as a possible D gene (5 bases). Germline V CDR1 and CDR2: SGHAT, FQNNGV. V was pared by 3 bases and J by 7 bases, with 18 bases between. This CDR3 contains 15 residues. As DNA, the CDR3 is TGTGCCAGCAGCTTGGGGGGGACGGAGGGTTCTGGCTACACCTTC. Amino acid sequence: CASSLGGTEGSGYTF.

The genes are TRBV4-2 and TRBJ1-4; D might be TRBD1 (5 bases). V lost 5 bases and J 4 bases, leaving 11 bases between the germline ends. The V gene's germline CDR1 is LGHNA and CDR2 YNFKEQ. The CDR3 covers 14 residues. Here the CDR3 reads CASSDYGGNEKLFF. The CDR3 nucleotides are TGTGCCAGCAGCGACTACGGGGGTAATGAAAAACTGTTTTTT.

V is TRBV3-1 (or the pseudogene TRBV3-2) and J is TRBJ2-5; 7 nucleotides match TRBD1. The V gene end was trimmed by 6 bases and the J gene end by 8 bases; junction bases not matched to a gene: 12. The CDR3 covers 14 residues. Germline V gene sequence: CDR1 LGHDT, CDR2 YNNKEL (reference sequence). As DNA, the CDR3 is TGTGCCAGCAGACTCCGGACAGGCCCAGAAACCCAGTACTTC. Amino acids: CASRLRTGPETQYF.

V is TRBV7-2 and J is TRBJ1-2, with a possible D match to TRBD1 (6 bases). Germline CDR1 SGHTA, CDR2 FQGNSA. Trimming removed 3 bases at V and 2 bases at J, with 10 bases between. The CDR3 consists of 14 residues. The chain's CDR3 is CASSFKTGNYGYTF. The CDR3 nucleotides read TGTGCCAGCAGCTTCAAAACAGGGAACTATGGCTACACCTTC.

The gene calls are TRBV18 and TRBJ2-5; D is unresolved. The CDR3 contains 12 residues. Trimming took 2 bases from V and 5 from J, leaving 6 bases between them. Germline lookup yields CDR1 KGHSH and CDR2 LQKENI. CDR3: CASSPTSETQYF. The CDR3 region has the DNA TGTGCCAGCTCACCAACTTCTGAGACCCAGTACTTC.

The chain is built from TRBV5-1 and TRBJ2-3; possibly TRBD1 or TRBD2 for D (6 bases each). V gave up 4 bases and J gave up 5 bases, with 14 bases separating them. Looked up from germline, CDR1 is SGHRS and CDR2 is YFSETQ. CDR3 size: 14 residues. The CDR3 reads CASSLGASEDTQYF. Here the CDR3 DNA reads TGCGCCAGCAGCCTGGGGGCTAGCGAAGATACGCAGTATTTT.

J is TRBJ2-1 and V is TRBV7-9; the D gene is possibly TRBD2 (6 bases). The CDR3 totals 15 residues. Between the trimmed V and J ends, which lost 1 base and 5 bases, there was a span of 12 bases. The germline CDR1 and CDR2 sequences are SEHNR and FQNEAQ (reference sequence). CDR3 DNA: TGTGCCAGCAGCTTAGGTGGCGGGGCTAACAATGAGCAGTTCTTC. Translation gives CASSLGGGANNEQFF.

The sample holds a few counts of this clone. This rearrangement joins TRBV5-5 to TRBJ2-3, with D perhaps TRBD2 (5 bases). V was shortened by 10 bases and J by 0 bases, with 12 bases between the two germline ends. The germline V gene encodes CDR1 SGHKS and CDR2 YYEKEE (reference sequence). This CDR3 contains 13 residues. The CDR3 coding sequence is TGTGCCGTCCCCGGACTGAGCACAGATACGCAGTATTTT. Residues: CAVPGLSTDTQYF. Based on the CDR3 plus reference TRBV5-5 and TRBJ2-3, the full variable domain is DAGVTQSPTHLIKTRGQQVTLRCSPISGHKSVSWYQQVLGQGPQFIFQYYEKEERGRGNFPDRFSARQFPNYSSELNVNALLLGDSALYLCAVPGLSTDTQYFGPGTRLTVL.